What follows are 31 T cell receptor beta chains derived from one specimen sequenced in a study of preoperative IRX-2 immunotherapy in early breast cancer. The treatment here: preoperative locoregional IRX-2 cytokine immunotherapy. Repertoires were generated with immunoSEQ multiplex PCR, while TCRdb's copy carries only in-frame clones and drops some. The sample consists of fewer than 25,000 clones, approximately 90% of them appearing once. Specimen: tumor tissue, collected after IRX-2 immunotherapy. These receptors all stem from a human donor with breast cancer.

The CDR3 region has the DNA TGTGCCAGCAGCTTAGGCGGGCGCGGAGAGACCCAGTACTTC. This codes for CASSLGGRGETQYF. The J gene is TRBJ2-5, the V gene TRBV7-9; D might be TRBD2 (5 bases). The CDR3 is 14 residues long. Trimming took 1 base from V and 4 from J, leaving 10 bases between them. Germline values: CDR1 SEHNR, CDR2 FQNEAQ (reference sequence).

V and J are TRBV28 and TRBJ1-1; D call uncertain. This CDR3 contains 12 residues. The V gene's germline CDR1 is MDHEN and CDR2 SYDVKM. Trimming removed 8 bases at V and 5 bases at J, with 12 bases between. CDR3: CASSGQVTEAFF. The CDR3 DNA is TGTGCCAGCTCGGGTCAGGTAACTGAAGCTTTCTTT.

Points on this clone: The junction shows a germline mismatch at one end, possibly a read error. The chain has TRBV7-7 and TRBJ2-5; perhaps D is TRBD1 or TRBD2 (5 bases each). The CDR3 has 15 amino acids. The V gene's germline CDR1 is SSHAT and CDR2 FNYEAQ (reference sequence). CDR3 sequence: CASSYSGDPGGTQYF. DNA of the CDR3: TGTGCTAGCAGCTATTCTGGGGACCCAGGCGGGACCCAGTACTTC. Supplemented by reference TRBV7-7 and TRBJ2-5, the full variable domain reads GAGVSQSPRYKVTKRGQDVTLRCDPISSHATLYWYQQALGQGPEFLTYFNYEAQPDKSGLPSDRFSAERPEGSISTLTIQRTEQRDSAMYRCASSYSGDPGGTQYFGPGTRLLVL.

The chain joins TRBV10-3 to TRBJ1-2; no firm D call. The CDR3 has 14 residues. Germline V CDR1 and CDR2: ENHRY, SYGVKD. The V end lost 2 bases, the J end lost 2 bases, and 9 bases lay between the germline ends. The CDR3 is CAISERLGNYGYTF. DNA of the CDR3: TGTGCCATCAGTGAGCGTCTGGGAAACTATGGCTACACCTTC.

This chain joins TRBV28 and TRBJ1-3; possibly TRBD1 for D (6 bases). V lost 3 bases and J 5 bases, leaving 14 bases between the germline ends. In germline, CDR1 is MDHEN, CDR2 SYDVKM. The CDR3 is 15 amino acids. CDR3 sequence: CASSFLSGARNTIYF. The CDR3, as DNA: TGTGCCAGCAGTTTTCTGTCGGGGGCTAGAAACACCATATATTTT.

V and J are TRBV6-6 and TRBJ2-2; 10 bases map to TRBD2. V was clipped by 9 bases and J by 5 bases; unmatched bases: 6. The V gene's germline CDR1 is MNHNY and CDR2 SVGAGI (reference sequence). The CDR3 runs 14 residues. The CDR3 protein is CASGLAAGTGELFF. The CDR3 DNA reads TGTGCCAGTGGACTAGCGGCGGGAACCGGGGAGCTGTTTTTT.

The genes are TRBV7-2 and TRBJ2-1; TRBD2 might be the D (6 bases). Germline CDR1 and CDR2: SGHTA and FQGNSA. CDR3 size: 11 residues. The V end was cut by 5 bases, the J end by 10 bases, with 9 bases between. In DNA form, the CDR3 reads TGTGCCAGCAGCCCAGGGAGGGAGCAGTTCTTC. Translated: CASSPGREQFF.

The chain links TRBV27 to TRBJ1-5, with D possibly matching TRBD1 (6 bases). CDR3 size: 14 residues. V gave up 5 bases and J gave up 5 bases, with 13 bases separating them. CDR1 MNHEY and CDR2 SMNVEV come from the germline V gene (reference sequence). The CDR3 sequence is CASSQRDTHQPQHF. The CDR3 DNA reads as TGTGCCAGCAGTCAGCGGGACACCCATCAGCCCCAGCATTTT.

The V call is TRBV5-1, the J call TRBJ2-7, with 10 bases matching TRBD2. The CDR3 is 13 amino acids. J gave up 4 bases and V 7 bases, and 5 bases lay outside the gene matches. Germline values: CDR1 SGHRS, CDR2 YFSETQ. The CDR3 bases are TGCGCCAGCTCGCCTAGCGGGGGTTACGAGCAGTACGTC. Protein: CASSPSGGYEQYV.

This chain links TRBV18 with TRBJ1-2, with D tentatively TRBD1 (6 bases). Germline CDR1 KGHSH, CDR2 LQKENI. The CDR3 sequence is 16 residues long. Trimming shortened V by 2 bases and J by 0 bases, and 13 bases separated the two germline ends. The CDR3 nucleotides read TGTGCCAGCTCACCATCAGGACAGCTGACTAACTATGGCTACACCTTC. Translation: CASSPSGQLTNYGYTF.

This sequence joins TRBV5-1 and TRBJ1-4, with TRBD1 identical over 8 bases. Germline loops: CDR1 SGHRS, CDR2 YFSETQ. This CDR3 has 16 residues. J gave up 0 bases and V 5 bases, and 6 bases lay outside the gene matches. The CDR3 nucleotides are TGCGCCAGCAGTCTACAGGGGGGGGCAACTAATGAAAAACTGTTTTTT. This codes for CASSLQGGATNEKLFF.

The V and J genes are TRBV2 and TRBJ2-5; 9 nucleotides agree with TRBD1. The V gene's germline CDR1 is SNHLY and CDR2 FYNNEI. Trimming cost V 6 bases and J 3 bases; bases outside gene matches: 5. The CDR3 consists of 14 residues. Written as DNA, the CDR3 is TGTGCCAGCAGCTCCGGGACAGGGAAAGAGACCCAGTACTTC. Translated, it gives CASSSGTGKETQYF. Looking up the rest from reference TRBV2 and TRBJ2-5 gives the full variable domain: EPEVTQTPSHQVTQMGQEVILRCVPISNHLYFYWYRQILGQKVEFLVSFYNNEISEKSEIFDDQFSVERPDGSNFTLKIRSTKLEDSAMYFCASSSGTGKETQYFGPGTRLLVL.

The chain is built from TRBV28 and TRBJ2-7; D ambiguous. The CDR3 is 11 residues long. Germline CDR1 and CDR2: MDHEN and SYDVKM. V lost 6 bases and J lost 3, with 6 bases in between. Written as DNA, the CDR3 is TGTGCCAGCAGCAAAGACTACGAGCAGTACGTC. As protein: CASSKDYEQYV.

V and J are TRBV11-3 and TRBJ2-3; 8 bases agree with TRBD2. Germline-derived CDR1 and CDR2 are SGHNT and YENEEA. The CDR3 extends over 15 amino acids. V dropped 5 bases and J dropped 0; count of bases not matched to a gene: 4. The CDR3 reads CASSPGGVSTDTQYF. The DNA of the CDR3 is TGTGCCAGCAGCCCGGGGGGGGTCAGCACAGATACGCAGTATTTT.

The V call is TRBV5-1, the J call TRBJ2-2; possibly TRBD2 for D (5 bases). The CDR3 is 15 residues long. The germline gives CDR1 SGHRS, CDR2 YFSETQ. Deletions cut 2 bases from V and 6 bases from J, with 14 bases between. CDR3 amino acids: CASSFGPGGAGELFF. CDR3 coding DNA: TGCGCCAGCAGCTTCGGGCCCGGAGGAGCCGGGGAGCTGTTTTTT.

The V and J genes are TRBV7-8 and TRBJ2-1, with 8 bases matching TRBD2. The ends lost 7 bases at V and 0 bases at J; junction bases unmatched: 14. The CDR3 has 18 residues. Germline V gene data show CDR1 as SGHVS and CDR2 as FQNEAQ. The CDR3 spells CASISMVAGGPSYNEQFF. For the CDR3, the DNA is TGTGCCAGCATATCAATGGTTGCGGGGGGCCCCTCCTACAATGAGCAGTTCTTC.

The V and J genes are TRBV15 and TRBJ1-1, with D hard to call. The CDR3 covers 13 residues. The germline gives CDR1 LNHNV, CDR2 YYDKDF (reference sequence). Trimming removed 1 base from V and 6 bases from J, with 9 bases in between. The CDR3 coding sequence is TGTGCCACCAGCAGAGCCGGGGTATCTGAAGCTTTCTTT. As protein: CATSRAGVSEAFF.

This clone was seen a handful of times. The CDR3, as DNA: TGTGCCAGCAGCTTTGCCCCCCCGGTGAACACTGAAGCTTTCTTT. Translated: CASSFAPPVNTEAFF. This chain connects TRBV7-9 to TRBJ1-1; D not certain. The V gene's germline CDR1 is SEHNR and CDR2 FQNEAQ (reference sequence). V shed 3 bases and J shed 0 bases, with 11 bases lying between them. The CDR3 is made up of 15 amino acids.

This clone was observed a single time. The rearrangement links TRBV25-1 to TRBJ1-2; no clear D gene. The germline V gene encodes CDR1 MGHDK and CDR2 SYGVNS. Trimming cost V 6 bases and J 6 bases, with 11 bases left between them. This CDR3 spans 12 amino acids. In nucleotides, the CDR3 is TGTGCCAGCAGGGGAAACAGCCATGGCTACACCTTC. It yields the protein CASRGNSHGYTF.

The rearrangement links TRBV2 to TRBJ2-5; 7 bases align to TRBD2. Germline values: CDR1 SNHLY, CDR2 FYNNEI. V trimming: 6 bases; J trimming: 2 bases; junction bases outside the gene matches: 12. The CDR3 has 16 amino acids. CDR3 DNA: TGTGCCAGCAGAGTCACTAGCGCCAACCGACAAGAGACCCAGTACTTC. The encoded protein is CASRVTSANRQETQYF.

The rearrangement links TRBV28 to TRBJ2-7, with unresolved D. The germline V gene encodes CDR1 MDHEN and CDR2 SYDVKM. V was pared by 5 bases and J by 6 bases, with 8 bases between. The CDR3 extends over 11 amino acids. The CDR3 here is CASSKVREQYF. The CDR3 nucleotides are TGTGCCAGCAGTAAAGTCCGCGAGCAGTACTTC.

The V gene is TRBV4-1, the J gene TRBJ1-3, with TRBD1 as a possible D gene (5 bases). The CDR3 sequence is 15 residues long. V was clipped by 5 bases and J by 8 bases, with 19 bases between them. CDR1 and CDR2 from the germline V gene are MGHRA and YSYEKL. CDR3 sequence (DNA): TGCGCCAGCAGCTATCGTGGGGCCGGTTCTGACACCATATATTTT. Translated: CASSYRGAGSDTIYF.

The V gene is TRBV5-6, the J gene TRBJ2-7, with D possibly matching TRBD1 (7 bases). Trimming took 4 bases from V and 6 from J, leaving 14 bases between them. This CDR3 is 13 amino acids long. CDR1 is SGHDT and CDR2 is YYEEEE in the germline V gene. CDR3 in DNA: TGTGCCAGCAGCGCGGGACAGATCCGCGAGCAGTACGTC. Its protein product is CASSAGQIREQYV.

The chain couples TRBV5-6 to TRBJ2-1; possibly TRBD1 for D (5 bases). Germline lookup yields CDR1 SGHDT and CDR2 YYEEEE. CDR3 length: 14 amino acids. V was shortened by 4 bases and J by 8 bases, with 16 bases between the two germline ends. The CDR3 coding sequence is TGTGCCAGCAGCCTGGTCGGTCAGGGCGATGAGCAGTTCTTC. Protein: CASSLVGQGDEQFF.

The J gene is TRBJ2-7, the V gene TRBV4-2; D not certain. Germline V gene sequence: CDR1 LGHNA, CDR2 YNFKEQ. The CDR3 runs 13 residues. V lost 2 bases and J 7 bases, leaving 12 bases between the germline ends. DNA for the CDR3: TGTGCCAGCAGCCAATGGGCCTTGGGGGAGCAGTACTTC. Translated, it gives CASSQWALGEQYF.

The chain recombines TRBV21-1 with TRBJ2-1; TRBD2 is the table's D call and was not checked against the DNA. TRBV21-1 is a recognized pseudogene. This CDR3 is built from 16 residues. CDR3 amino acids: CASSKRGSRAYNEQFF. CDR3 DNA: TGTGCCAGCAGCAAGCGGGGGAGCCGTGCCTACAATGAGCAGTTCTTC.

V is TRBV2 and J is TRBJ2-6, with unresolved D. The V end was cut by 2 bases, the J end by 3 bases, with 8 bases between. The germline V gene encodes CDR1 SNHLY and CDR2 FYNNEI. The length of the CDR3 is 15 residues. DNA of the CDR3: TGTGCCAGCAGTGAAACCCGGAGTGGGGCCAACGTCCTGACTTTC. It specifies CASSETRSGANVLTF. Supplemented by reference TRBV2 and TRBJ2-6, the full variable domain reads EPEVTQTPSHQVTQMGQEVILRCVPISNHLYFYWYRQILGQKVEFLVSFYNNEISEKSEIFDDQFSVERPDGSNFTLKIRSTKLEDSAMYFCASSETRSGANVLTFGAGSRLTVL.

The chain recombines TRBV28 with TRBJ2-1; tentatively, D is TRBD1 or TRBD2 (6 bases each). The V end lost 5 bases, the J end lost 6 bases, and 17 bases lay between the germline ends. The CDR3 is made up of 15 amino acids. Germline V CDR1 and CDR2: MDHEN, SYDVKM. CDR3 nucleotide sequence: TGTGCCAGCAGTAGGGGGGCTAGCGAGCCCAATGAGCAGTTCTTC. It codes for CASSRGASEPNEQFF.

The CDR3 nucleotides read TGTGCCAGCAGGGATGACAGGGGCATTCTGGAAAAACTGTTTTTT. As protein: CASRDDRGILEKLFF. V gene TRBV2 combines with J gene TRBJ1-4; TRBD1 aligns across 8 bases. Germline loops: CDR1 SNHLY, CDR2 FYNNEI. The CDR3 is made up of 15 amino acids. The V and J ends lost 6 bases and 8 bases, in that order; junction bases with no gene match: 11. The full variable domain, completed using reference TRBV2 and TRBJ1-4, is EPEVTQTPSHQVTQMGQEVILRCVPISNHLYFYWYRQILGQKVEFLVSFYNNEISEKSEIFDDQFSVERPDGSNFTLKIRSTKLEDSAMYFCASRDDRGILEKLFFGSGTQLSVL.

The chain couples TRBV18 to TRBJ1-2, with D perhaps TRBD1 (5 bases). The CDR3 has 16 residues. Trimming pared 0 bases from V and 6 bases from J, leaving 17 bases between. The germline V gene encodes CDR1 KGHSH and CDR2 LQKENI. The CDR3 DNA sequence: TGTGCCAGCTCACCACCATCCCGCGGGGGTTTTGATGGCTACACCTTC. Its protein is CASSPPSRGGFDGYTF.

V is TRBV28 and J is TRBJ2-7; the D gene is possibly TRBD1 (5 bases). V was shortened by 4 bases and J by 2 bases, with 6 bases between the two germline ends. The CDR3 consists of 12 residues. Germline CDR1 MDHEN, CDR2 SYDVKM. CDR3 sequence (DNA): TGTGCCAGCAGTTCACAGGCCTACGAGCAGTACTTC. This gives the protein CASSSQAYEQYF.